This entry describes one T cell receptor beta chain. Its antigen is currently unknown. This specimen belongs to a study of CD8 T cells in Susac syndrome. Whole-study results and caveats: As the study acknowledged, the number of individuals in its TCR sequencing and HLA analysis was relatively small.

While CD8+ and CD4+ T cells were isolated negatively, TEMRA cells were enriched by FACS. Trimming took off 1 base at V and 3 bases at J, with 5 bases between the two ends. The germline gives CDR1 GTSNPN, CDR2 SVGIG (reference sequence). The CDR3 contains 12 residues. 0.5 to 1 ug RNA was reverse transcribed with random hexamers. Multiplex immunoSEQ PCR targeted 54 Vbeta and 13 Jbeta TCR beta segments. TCRdb independently ran MiXCR on the immunoSEQ multiplex PCR reads; one entry per CDR3 protein. Here the sample spans 250,000 to 300,000 distinct CDR3 sequences, 80% to 90% being singletons. This clonotype originated in a human donor with multiple sclerosis. This chain uses TRBV30 with TRBJ2-3, with D unclear. The sample taken for sequencing was CD8+ T cells from PBMCs. CDR3 loop: CAWSGVTDTQYF. The CDR3 DNA reads as TGTGCCTGGAGTGGGGTTACAGATACGCAGTATTTT. Looking up the rest from reference TRBV30 and TRBJ2-3 gives the full variable domain: SQTIHQWPATLVQPVGSPLSLECTVEGTSNPNLYWYRQAAGRGLQLLFYSVGIGQISSEVPQNLSASRPQDRQFILSSKKLLLSDSGFYLCAWSGVTDTQYFGPGTRLTVL.